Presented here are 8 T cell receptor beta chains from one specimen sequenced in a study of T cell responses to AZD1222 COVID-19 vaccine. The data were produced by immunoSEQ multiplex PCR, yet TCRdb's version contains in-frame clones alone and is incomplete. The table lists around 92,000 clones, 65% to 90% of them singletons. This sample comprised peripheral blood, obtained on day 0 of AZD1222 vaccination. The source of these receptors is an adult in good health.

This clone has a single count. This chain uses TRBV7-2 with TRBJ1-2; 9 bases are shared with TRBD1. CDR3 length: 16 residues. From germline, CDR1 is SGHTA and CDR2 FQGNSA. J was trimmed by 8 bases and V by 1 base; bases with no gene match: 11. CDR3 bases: TGTGCCAGCAGCTTAGGTGGTTACAGGGGGCCGGGAGGCTACACCTTC. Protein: CASSLGGYRGPGGYTF.

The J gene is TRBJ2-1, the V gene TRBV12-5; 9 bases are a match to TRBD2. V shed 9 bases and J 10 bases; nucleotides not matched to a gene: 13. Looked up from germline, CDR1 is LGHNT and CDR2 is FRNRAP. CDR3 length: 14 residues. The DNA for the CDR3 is TGTGCTAGCTTGTTGGCGGGGGGGCCAAGAGAGCAGTTCTTC. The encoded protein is CASLLAGGPREQFF.

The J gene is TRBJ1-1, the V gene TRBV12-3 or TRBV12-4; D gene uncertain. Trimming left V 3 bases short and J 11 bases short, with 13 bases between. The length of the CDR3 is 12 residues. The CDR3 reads CASSLFGRMAFF. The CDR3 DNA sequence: TGTGCCAGCAGTTTGTTCGGGCGAATGGCTTTCTTT.

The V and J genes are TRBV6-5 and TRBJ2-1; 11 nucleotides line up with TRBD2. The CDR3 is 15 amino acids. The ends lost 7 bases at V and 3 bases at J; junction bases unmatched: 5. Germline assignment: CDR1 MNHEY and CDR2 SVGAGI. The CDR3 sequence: CASIPGTSGYNEQFF. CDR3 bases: TGTGCCAGCATCCCAGGGACTAGCGGCTACAATGAGCAGTTCTTC.

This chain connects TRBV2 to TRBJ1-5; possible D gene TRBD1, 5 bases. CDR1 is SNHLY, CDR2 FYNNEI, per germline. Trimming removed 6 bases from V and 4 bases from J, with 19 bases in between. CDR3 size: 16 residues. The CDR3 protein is CASRENQGLDNQPQHF. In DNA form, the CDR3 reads TGTGCCAGCAGGGAAAATCAGGGACTTGATAATCAGCCCCAGCATTTT.

The CDR3: CASSLGYGGGSPLHF. In DNA form, the CDR3 reads TGCGCCAGCAGCTTAGGTTACGGGGGCGGTTCACCCCTCCACTTT. V usage is TRBV5-1 and J usage is TRBJ1-6; a possible D gene is TRBD1 (6 bases). With 2 bases removed from V and 9 bases from J, the gap between germline ends came to 15 bases. This CDR3 region has 15 residues. The V gene's germline CDR1 is SGHRS and CDR2 YFSETQ.

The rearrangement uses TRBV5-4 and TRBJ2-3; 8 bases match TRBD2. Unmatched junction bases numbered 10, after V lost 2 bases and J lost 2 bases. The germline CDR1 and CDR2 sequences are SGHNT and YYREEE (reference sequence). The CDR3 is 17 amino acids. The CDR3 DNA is TGTGCCAGCAGCTTTGGGGGACTAGATTCATACACAGATACGCAGTATTTT. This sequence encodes CASSFGGLDSYTDTQYF.

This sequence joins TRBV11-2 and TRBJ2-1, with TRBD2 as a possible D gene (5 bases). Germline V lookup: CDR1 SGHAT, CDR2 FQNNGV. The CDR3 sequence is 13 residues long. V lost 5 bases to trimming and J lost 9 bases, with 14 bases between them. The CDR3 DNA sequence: TGTGCCAGCAGCCAGTGGGGAGTTAGTGAGCAGTTCTTC. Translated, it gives CASSQWGVSEQFF.